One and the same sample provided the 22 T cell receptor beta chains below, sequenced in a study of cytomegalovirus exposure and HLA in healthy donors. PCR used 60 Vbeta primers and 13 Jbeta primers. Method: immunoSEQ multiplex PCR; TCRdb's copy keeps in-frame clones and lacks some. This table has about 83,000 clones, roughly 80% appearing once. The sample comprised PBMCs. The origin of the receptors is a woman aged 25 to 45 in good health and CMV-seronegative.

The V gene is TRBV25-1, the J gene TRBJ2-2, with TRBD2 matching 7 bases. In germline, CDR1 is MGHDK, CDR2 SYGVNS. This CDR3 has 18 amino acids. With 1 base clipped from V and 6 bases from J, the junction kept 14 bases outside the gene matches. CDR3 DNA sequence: TGTGCCAGCAGTGAATTCGGCGGGGGTACTAGGATCCCCGGGGAGCTGTTTTTT. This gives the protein CASSEFGGGTRIPGELFF.

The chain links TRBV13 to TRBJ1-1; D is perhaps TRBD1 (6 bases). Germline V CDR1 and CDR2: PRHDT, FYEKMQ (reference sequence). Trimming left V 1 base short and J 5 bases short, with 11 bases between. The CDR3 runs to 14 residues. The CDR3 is CASSLDGGRTEAFF. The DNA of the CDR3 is TGTGCCAGCAGCTTAGATGGGGGCCGGACTGAAGCTTTCTTT.

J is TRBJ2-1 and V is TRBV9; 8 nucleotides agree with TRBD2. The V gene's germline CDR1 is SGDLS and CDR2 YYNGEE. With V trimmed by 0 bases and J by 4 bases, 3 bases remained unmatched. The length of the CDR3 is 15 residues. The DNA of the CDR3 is TGTGCCAGCAGCGTAGAGGGACTAGGATACAATGAGCAGTTCTTC. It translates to CASSVEGLGYNEQFF.

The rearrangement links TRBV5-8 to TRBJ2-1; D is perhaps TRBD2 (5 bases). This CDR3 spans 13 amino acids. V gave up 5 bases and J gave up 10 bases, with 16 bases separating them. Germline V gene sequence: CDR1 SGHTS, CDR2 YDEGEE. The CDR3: CASSLDSVREQFF. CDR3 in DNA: TGTGCCAGCAGTCTGGACTCAGTCCGGGAGCAGTTCTTC.

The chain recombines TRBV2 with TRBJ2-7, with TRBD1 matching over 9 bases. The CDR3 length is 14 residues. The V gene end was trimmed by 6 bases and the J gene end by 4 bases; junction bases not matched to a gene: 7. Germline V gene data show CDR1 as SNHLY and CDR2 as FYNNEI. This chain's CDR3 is CASRRDRAMYEQYF. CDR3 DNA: TGTGCCAGCAGGAGGGACAGGGCTATGTACGAGCAGTACTTC.

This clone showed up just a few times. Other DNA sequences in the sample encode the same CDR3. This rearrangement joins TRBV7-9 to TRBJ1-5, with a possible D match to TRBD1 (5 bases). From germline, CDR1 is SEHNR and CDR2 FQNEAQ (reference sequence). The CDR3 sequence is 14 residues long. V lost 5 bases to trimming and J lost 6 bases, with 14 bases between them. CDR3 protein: CASSLGGVGQPQHF. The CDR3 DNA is TGTGCCAGCAGCCTCGGGGGGGTGGGTCAGCCCCAGCATTTT. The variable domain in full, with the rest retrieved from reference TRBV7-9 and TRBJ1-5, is DTGVSQNPRHKITKRGQNVTFRCDPISEHNRLYWYRQTLGQGPEFLTYFQNEAQLEKSRLLSDRFSAERPKGSFSTLEIQRTEQGDSAMYLCASSLGGVGQPQHFGDGTRLSIL.

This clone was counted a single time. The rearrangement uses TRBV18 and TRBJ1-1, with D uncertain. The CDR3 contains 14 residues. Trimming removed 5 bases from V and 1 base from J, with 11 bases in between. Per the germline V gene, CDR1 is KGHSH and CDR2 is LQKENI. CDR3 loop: CASSVVSANTEAFF. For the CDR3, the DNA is TGTGCCAGCTCAGTGGTGAGCGCGAACACTGAAGCTTTCTTT.

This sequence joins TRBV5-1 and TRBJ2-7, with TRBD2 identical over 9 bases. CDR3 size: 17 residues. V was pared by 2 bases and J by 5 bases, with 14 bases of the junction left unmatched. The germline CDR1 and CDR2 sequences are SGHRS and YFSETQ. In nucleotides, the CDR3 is TGCGCCAGCAGCTTTAGGCGTCTGGGACTAGCAGCGGACGAGCAGTACTTC. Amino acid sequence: CASSFRRLGLAADEQYF.

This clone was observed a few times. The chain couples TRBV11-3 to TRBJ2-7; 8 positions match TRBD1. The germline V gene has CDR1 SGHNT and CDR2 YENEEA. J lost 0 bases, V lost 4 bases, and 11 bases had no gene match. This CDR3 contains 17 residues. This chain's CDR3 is CASSYGQGLAGSYEQYF. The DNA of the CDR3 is TGTGCCAGCAGCTACGGACAGGGACTTGCCGGCTCCTACGAGCAGTACTTC. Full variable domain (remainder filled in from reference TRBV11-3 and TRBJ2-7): EAGVVQSPRYKIIEKKQPVAFWCNPISGHNTLYWYLQNLGQGPELLIRYENEEAVDDSQLPKDRFSAERLKGVDSTLKIQPAELGDSAVYLCASSYGQGLAGSYEQYFGPGTRLTVT.

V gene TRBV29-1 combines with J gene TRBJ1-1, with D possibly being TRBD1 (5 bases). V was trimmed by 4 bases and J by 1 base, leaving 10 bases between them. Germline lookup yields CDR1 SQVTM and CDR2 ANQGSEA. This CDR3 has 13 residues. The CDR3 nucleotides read TGCAGCGTTGCCCAGGGTTCGAACACTGAAGCTTTCTTT. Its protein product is CSVAQGSNTEAFF.

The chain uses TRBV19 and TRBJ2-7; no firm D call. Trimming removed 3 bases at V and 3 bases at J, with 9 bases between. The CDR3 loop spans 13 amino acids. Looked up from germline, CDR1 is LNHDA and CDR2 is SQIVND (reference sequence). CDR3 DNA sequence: TGTGCCAGTAGTATTACCCCAGACTACGAGCAGTACTTC. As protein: CASSITPDYEQYF.

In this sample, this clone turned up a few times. Here the CDR3 DNA reads TGTGCCAGCAGCTATTGGATCGGGACTTCGCAGTATTTT. This sequence encodes CASSYWIGTSQYF. This chain connects TRBV11-3 to TRBJ2-3, with a weak D call TRBD2 (6 bases). V lost 4 bases and J 10 bases, leaving 15 bases between the germline ends. CDR1 is SGHNT, CDR2 YENEEA, per germline. The CDR3 loop spans 13 amino acids.

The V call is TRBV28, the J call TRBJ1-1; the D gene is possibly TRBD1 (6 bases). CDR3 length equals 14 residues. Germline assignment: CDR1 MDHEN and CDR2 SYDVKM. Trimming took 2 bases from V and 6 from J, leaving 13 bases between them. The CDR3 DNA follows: TGTGCCAGCAGTTTACCGGGACAAGGACCTGAAGCTTTCTTT. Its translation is CASSLPGQGPEAFF.

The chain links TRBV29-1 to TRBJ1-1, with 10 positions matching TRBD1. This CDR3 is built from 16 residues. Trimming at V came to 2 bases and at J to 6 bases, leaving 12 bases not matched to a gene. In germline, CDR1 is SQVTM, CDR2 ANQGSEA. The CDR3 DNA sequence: TGCAGCGTTGAAAGAACCCCCGGGACAGGGGCCGCTGAAGCTTTCTTT. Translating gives CSVERTPGTGAAEAFF.

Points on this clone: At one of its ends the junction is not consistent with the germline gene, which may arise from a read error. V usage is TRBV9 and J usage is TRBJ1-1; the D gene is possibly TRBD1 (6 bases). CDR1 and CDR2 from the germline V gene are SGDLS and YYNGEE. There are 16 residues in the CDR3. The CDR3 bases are TGTGCCAGCGGCGTAGGTGCGGGGGCAGCCAACACTGAAGCTTTCTTT. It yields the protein CASGVGAGAANTEAFF.

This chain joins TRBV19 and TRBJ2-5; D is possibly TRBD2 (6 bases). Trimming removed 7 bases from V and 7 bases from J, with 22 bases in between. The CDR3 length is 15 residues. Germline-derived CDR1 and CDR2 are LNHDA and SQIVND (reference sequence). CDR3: CASTSGGASLRTQYF. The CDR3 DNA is TGTGCCAGTACCTCCGGAGGGGCCTCTTTAAGGACCCAGTACTTC.

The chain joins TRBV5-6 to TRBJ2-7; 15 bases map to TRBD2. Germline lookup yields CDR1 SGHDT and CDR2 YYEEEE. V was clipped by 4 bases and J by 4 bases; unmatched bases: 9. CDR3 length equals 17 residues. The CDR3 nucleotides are TGTGCCAGCAGCCAAATGACCGGACTAGCGGGAGGGTACGAGCAGTACTTC. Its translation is CASSQMTGLAGGYEQYF.

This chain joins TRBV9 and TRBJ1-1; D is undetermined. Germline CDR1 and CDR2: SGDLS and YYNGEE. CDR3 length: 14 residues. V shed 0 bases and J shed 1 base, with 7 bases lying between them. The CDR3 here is CASSVVEENTEAFF. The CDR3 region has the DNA TGTGCCAGCAGCGTAGTCGAGGAGAACACTGAAGCTTTCTTT.

This CDR3 is CASSSSIVTGEKMNTEAFF. CDR3 nucleotide sequence: TGTGCCAGCAGCTCCTCGATCGTTACAGGGGAGAAGATGAACACTGAAGCTTTCTTT. The chain links TRBV7-9 to TRBJ1-1; 7 bases are a match to TRBD1. Germline trimming cut 4 bases from V and 0 bases from J; bases unmatched to any gene: 17. Per the germline V gene, CDR1 is SEHNR and CDR2 is FQNEAQ (reference sequence). The CDR3 has 19 amino acids.

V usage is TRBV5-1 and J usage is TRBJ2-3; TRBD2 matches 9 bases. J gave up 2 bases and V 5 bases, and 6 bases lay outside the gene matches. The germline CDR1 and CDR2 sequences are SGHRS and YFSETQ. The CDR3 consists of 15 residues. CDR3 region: CASRPGTSSTDTQYF. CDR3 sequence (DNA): TGCGCCAGCAGACCTGGGACTAGCTCCACAGATACGCAGTATTTT. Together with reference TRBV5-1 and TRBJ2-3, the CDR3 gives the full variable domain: KAGVTQTPRYLIKTRGQQVTLSCSPISGHRSVSWYQQTPGQGLQFLFEYFSETQRNKGNFPGRFSGRQFSNSRSEMNVSTLELGDSALYLCASRPGTSSTDTQYFGPGTRLTVL.

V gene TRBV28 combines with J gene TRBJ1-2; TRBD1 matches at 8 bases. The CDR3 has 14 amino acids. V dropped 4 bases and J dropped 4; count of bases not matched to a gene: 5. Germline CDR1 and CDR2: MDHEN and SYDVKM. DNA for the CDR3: TGTGCCAGCAGTTCAGGACAGGGCCCCTATGGCTACACCTTC. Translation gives CASSSGQGPYGYTF.

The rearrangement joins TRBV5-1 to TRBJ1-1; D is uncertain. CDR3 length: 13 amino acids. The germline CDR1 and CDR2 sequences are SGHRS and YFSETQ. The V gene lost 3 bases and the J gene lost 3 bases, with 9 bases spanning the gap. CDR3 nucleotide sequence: TGCGCCAGCAGCTATAAGAGGGACACTGAAGCTTTCTTT. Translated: CASSYKRDTEAFF. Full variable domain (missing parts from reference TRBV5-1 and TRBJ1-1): KAGVTQTPRYLIKTRGQQVTLSCSPISGHRSVSWYQQTPGQGLQFLFEYFSETQRNKGNFPGRFSGRQFSNSRSEMNVSTLELGDSALYLCASSYKRDTEAFFGQGTRLTVV.